This TCR beta chain was recovered during a study of blood T cell repertoires in COVID-19. Profiling relied on immunoSEQ multiplex PCR, and the TCRdb table lists in-frame clones only, not all of them. The table has more than 200,000 clones, around 86% seen once. Germline assignment: CDR1 MNHNY and CDR2 SVGAGI (reference sequence). The CDR3 sequence is 15 residues long. The ends lost 5 bases at V and 6 bases at J; junction bases unmatched: 8. The receptor was isolated from a man between 45 and 60 years old with acute or convalescent COVID-19. The chain is built from TRBV6-6 and TRBJ1-5; TRBD1 matches 9 bases. Specimen: peripheral blood. The CDR3 region is CASSPGTGLSQPQHF. The CDR3 DNA is TGTGCCAGCAGTCCCGGGACAGGGTTAAGTCAGCCCCAGCATTTT.